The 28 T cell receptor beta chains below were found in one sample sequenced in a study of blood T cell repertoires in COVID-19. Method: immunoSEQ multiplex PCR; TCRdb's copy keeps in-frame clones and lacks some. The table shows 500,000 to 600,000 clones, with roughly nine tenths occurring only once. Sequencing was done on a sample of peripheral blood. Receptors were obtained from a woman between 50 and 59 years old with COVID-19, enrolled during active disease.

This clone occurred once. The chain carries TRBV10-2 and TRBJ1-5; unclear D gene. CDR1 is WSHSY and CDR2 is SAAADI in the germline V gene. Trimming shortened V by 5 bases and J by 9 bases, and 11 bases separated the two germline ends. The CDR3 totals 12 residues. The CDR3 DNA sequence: TGCGCCAGCAGTCTCACGACTGGGCCCCAGCATTTT. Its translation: CASSLTTGPQHF.

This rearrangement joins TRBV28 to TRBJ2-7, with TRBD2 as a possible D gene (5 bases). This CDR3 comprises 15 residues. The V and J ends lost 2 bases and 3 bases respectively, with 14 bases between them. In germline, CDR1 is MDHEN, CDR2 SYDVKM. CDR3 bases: TGTGCCAGCAGTTTAGAGCGGATAACGATCTACGAGCAGTACTTC. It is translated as CASSLERITIYEQYF. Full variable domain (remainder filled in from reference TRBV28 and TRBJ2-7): DVKVTQSSRYLVKRTGEKVFLECVQDMDHENMFWYRQDPGLGLRLIYFSYDVKMKEKGDIPEGYSVSREKKERFSLILESASTNQTSMYLCASSLERITIYEQYFGPGTRLTVT.

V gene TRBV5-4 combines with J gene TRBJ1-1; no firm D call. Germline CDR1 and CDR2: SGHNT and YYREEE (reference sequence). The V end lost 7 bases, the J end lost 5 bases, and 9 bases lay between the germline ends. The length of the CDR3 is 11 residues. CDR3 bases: TGTGCCAGCCAAGGCGGGACTGAAGCTTTCTTT. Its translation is CASQGGTEAFF.

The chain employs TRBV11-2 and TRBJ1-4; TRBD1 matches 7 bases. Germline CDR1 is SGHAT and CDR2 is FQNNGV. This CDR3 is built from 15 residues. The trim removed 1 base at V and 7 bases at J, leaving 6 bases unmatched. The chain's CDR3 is CASSLGTGASEKLFF. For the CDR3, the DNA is TGTGCCAGCAGCTTAGGTACAGGGGCAAGTGAAAAACTGTTTTTT.

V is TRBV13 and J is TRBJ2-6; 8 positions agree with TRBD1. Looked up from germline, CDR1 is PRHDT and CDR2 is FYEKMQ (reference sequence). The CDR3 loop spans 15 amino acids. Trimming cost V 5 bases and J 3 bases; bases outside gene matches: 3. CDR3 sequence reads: CASSLTGDGANVLTF. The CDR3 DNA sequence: TGTGCCAGCAGCCTGACAGGGGATGGGGCCAACGTCCTGACTTTC. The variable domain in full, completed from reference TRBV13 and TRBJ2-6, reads AAGVIQSPRHLIKEKRETATLKCYPIPRHDTVYWYQQGPGQDPQFLISFYEKMQSDKGSIPDRFSAQQFSDYHSELNMSSLELGDSALYFCASSLTGDGANVLTFGAGSRLTVL.

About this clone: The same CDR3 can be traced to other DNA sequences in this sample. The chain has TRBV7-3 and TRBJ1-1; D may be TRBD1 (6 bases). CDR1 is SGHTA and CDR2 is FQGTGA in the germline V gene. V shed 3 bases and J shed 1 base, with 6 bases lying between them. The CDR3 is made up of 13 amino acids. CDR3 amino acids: CASSLDRNTEAFF. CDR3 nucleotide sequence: TGTGCCAGCAGCTTGGACAGGAACACTGAAGCTTTCTTT.

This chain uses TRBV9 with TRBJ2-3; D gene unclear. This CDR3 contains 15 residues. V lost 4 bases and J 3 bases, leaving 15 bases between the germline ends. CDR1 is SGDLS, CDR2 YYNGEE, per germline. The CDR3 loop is CASSSPPPGTDTQYF. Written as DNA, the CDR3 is TGTGCCAGCAGCTCCCCGCCCCCCGGTACAGATACGCAGTATTTT.

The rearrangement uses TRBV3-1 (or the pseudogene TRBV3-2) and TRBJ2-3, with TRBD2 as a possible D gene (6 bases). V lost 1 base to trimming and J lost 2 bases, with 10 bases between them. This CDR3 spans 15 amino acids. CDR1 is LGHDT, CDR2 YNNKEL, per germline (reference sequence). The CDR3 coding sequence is TGTGCCAGCAGCCAAGGGGCGGGGTTCACAGATACGCAGTATTTT. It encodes CASSQGAGFTDTQYF.

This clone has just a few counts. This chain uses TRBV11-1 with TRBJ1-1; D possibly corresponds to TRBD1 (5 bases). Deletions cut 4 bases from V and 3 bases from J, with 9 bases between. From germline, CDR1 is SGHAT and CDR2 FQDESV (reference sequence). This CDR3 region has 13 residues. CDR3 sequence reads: CASSSSRDTEAFF. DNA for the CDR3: TGTGCCAGCAGCTCAAGCAGGGACACTGAAGCTTTCTTT.

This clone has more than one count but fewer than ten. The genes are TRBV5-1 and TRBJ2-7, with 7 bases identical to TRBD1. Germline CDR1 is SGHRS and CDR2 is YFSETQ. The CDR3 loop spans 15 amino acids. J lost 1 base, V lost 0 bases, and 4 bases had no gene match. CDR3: CASSLGGDSSYEQYF. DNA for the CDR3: TGCGCCAGCAGCTTGGGTGGGGACAGTTCCTACGAGCAGTACTTC.

Written as DNA, the CDR3 is TGTGCCAGCAGCTTCCGGGGGGGCCTGAGCGAGCAGTACTTC. Protein sequence: CASSFRGGLSEQYF. The rearrangement joins TRBV13 to TRBJ2-7, with 8 bases aligning to TRBD2. Trimming at V came to 3 bases and at J to 6 bases, leaving 7 bases not matched to a gene. The CDR3 spans 14 residues. CDR1 and CDR2 (germline): PRHDT, FYEKMQ (reference sequence). Together with reference TRBV13 and TRBJ2-7, the CDR3 gives the full variable domain: AAGVIQSPRHLIKEKRETATLKCYPIPRHDTVYWYQQGPGQDPQFLISFYEKMQSDKGSIPDRFSAQQFSDYHSELNMSSLELGDSALYFCASSFRGGLSEQYFGPGTRLTVT.

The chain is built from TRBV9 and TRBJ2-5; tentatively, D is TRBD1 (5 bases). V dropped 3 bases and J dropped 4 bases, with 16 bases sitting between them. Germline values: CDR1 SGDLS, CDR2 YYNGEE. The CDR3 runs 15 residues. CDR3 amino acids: CASSGSRVYGETQYF. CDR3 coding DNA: TGTGCCAGCAGCGGAAGCAGGGTGTACGGAGAGACCCAGTACTTC.

Here the CDR3 reads CASSFRRDTQYF. In DNA, the CDR3 is TGTGCCAGCAGCTTTCGGAGGGATACGCAGTATTTT. This chain links TRBV11-3 with TRBJ2-3, with D possibly matching TRBD2 (5 bases). Germline V gene data show CDR1 as SGHNT and CDR2 as YENEEA. The CDR3 totals 12 residues. Trimming took off 3 bases at V and 6 bases at J, with 7 bases between the two ends.

The CDR3 DNA follows: TGCGCCAGCAGCTTGGGTCGGAGCCCTGGCCGAGAGACCCAGTACTTC. Its translation is CASSLGRSPGRETQYF. The chain is built from TRBV5-1 and TRBJ2-5; D gene ambiguous. The CDR3 sequence is 16 residues long. In germline, CDR1 is SGHRS, CDR2 YFSETQ. V lost 0 bases to trimming and J lost 4 bases, with 16 bases between them.

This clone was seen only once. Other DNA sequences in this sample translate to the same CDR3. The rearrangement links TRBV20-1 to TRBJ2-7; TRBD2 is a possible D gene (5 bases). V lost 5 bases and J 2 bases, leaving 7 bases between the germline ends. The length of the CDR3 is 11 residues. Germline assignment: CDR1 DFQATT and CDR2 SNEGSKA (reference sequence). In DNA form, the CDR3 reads TGCAGTGCTCGGGGAACCTACGAGCAGTACTTC. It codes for CSARGTYEQYF.

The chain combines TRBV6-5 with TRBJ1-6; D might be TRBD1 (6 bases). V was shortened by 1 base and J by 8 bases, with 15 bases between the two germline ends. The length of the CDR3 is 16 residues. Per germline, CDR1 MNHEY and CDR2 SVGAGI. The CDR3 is CASSYYGRGNDSPLHF. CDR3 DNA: TGTGCCAGCAGTTACTATGGCAGGGGCAACGATTCACCCCTCCACTTT.

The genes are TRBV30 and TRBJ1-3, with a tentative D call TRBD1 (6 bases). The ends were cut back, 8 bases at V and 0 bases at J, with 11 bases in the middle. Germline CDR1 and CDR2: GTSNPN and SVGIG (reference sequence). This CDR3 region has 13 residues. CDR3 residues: CAGGQSSGNTIYF. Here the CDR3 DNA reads TGTGCCGGTGGACAGAGCTCTGGAAACACCATATATTTT. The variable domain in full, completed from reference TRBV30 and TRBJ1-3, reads SQTIHQWPATLVQPVGSPLSLECTVEGTSNPNLYWYRQAAGRGLQLLFYSVGIGQISSEVPQNLSASRPQDRQFILSSKKLLLSDSGFYLCAGGQSSGNTIYFGEGSWLTVV.

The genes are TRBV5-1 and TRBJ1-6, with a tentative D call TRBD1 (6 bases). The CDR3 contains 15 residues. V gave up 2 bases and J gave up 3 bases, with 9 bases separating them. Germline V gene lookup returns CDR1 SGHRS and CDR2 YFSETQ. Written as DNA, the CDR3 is TGCGCCAGCAGCTTACAGGGCTTCTATAATTCACCCCTCCACTTT. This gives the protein CASSLQGFYNSPLHF. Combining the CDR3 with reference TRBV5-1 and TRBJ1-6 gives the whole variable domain KAGVTQTPRYLIKTRGQQVTLSCSPISGHRSVSWYQQTPGQGLQFLFEYFSETQRNKGNFPGRFSGRQFSNSRSEMNVSTLELGDSALYLCASSLQGFYNSPLHFGNGTRLTVT.

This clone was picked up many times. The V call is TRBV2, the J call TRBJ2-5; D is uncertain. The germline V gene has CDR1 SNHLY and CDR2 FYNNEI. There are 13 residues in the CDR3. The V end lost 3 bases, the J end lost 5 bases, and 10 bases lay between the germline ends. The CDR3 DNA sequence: TGTGCCAGCAGTGACGGTACTTCGGAGACCCAGTACTTC. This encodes CASSDGTSETQYF.

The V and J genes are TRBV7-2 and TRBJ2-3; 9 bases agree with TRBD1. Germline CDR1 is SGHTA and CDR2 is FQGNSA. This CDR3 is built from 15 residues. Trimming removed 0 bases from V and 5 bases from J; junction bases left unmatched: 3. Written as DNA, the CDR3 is TGTGCCAGCAGCTTAGCGAGGACAGGGGAAGATACGCAGTATTTT. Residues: CASSLARTGEDTQYF.

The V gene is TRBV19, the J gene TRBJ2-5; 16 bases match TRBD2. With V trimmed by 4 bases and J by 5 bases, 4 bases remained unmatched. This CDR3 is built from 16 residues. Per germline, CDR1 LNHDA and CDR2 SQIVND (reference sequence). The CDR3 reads CASSRGLAGGPETQYF. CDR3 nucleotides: TGTGCCAGTAGTAGGGGACTAGCGGGGGGGCCGGAGACCCAGTACTTC.

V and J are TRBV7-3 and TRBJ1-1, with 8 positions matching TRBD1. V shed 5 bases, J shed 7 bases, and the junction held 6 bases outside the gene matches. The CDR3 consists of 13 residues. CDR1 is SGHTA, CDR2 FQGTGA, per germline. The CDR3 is CASSTTGGGEAFF. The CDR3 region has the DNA TGTGCCAGCAGCACCACAGGGGGTGGTGAAGCTTTCTTT.

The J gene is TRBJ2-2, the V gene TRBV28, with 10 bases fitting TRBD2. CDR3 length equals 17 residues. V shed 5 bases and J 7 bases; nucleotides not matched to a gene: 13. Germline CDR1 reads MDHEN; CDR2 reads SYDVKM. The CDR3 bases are TGTGCCAGCAGTCGCCCCCCCACTAGCGGGGTTCACGGGGAGCTGTTTTTT. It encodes CASSRPPTSGVHGELFF.

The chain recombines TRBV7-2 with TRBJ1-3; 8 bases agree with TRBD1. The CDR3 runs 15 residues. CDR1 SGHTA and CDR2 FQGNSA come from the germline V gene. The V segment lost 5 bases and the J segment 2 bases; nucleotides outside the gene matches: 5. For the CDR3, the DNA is TGTGCCAGCAGCATTCCCAGGGGGCCTGGAAACACCATATATTTT. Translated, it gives CASSIPRGPGNTIYF.

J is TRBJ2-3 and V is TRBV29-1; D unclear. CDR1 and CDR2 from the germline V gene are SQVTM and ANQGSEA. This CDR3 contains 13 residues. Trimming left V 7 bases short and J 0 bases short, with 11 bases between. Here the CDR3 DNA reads TGCAGCGGAGCGTACATTAGCACAGATACGCAGTATTTT. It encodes CSGAYISTDTQYF.

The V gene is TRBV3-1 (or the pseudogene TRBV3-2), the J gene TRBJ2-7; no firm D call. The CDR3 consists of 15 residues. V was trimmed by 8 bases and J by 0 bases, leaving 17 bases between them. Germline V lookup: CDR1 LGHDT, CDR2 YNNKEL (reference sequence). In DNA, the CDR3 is TGTGCCAGCGCCGTCTGGGCCGCGACCTCCTACGAGCAGTACTTC. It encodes CASAVWAATSYEQYF.

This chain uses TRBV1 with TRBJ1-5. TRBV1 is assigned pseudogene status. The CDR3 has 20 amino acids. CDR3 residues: CTSSFWTVPGGDWSNQPQHF. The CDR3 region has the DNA TGCACCAGCAGTTTCTGGACAGTGCCCGGGGGGGATTGGAGCAATCAGCCCCAGCATTTT.

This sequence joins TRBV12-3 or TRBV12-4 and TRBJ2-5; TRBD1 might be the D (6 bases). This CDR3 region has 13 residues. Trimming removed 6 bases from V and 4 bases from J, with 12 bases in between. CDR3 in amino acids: CASSTGSGETQYF. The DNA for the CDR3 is TGTGCCAGCAGCACAGGGAGCGGAGAGACCCAGTACTTC.